The entry below gives a single TCR beta chain sequence along with its context. The antigen it binds to is not known. Per-base qualities were not stored, and no clone one base away is much larger. The trial excluded patients who had a history of autoimmune disease or were on systemic immunosuppression. Peripheral blood for TCR sequencing was collected from all dose cohorts at baseline, on cycle 4 day 1, and on cycle 7 day 1. Samples were obtained from an open-label, multicenter, first-in-human phase I dose-escalation trial of ivuxolimab. Adults with locally advanced or metastatic melanoma, renal cell carcinoma, hepatocellular carcinoma or head and neck squamous cell carcinoma were enrolled in the trial. CD4+ and CD8+ T cells were sorted separately from peripheral blood before TCR sequencing. The record originates from a study of OX40 agonist ivuxolimab in advanced cancers. Regarding the study in general: Ivuxolimab was an agonistic, fully human IgG2 monoclonal antibody directed against OX40 (CD134), a costimulatory receptor. The monotherapy dose-escalation portion (N of about 50 patients) of the phase I ivuxolimab trial is reported in the paper. Prior anti-PD-1, anti-PD-L1 or anti-CTLA-4 therapy was permitted, and checkpoint inhibitors had been received by roughly two fifths of dose-escalation patients. Intravenous ivuxolimab was administered to patients every 2 weeks at six dose levels: 0.01, 0.1, 0.3, 1.5, 3 and 10 mg/kg. Among the approximately 54 dose-escalation patients, about 19 had hepatocellular carcinoma, 15 or so melanoma, 9 renal cell carcinoma and 9 head and neck cancer. Peripheral TCRbeta sequencing was intended to test whether TCR sequence diversity was altered and clonal T-cell expansion was caused by ivuxolimab. In the dose-escalation cohort, 82.7% of patients were male, and the mean age was 60 years with a range of roughly 20 to 80. Three dose-escalation patients achieved partial responses, one with hepatocellular carcinoma and two with cutaneous melanoma. Summary of the overall study and its limitations: Low levels of normalized T-cell clonal expansion were also shown by some nonresponding patients. In the 0.1-3.0 mg/kg groups, partial responders had among the lowest normalized peripheral clonal expansion, particularly in CD8+ T cells. Clonal expansion of both CD4+ and CD8+ blood T cells was observed from baseline to week 6 at doses 0.1 to 3.0 mg/kg. On average, CD8+ T cells showed more expanded clones than CD4+ T cells after ivuxolimab. Antigen specificity was not determined for the clonally expanded peripheral T cells.

To sequence the TCRbeta CDR3 region, genomic DNA was isolated from the sorted cells. The immunoSEQ Assay was used to sequence the TCRbeta CDR3 regions. TCRdb limited this immuneACCESS table to in-frame rearrangements with V and J called. A share of clones is missing; checked studies link under half to unresolved V genes, and the rest is unexplained. The sample table records about 95,000 clones; around nine tenths of these occur just once. The ten top clones hold about 2.4% of the sample. Trimming removed 9 bases from V and 6 bases from J, leaving 16 bases between the germline ends. The CDR3 goes from the cysteine to the phenylalanine over 13 residues. The retained sequence is limited to the CDR3, 39 bases, with the frame set at the first base. According to the germline V gene (reference sequence), CDR1 reads LNHDA and CDR2 reads SQIVND.

The sequencing here drew on CD4+ or CD8+ T cells sorted from blood, taken in a trial of the OX40 agonist ivuxolimab. Here the chain combines TRBV19 and TRBJ2-3, and perhaps TRBD2 as D gene, on 5 matching bases. The clonotype comes from an adult with an advanced solid tumor such as melanoma, head and neck, liver or kidney cancer. CDR3 reads: CASTTSLADTQYF. The nucleotide sequence is TGTGCCAGCACCACTAGTCTGGCGGATACGCAGTATTTT. Where the CDR3 stops, the reference TRBV19 and TRBJ2-3 genes take over; the full variable domain is DGGITQSPKYLFRKEGQNVTLSCEQNLNHDAMYWYRQDPGQGLRLIYYSQIVNDFQKGDIAEGYSVSREKKESFPLTVTSAQKNPTAFYLCASTTSLADTQYFGPGTRLTVL.